A selection of T cell receptor beta chains follows, all from one sample in a study of control samples from healthy donors and cancer patients. Repertoires were generated with immunoSEQ multiplex PCR, while TCRdb's copy carries only in-frame clones and drops some. The table shows about 170,000 clones, with 80% to 90% occurring only once. Sequencing was carried out using blood. The source of these receptors is a woman aged 25 to 39 in good health. The CDR3 runs from the conserved cysteine through the conserved F or W. Each record gives: J gene, V gene, clone size, D gene, CDR3 protein, CDR3 DNA. A D gene is named only where the DNA matches it firmly. The size of a clone is reported for some rows only, either as once, few or many, or as a class for expanded clones.

TRBJ2-5 TRBV6-1 . . CASSESRETQYF TGTGCCAGCAGTGAAAGTAGGGAGACCCAGTACTTC
TRBJ1-2 TRBV6-5 . TRBD1 CASSYDRGNYGYTF TGTGCCAGCAGTTACGACAGGGGAAACTATGGCTACACCTTC
TRBJ1-2 TRBV5-4 . TRBD1 CASSLDTGVGGYTF TGTGCCAGCAGCTTGGATACAGGGGTAGGGGGCTACACCTTC
TRBJ2-7 TRBV7-8 . . CASSLAGQGSYEQYF TGTGCCAGCAGCTTAGCCGGGCAGGGGTCCTACGAGCAGTACTTC
TRBJ1-5 TRBV7-8 . . CASSSTLYNQPQHF TGTGCCAGCAGCTCAACCCTATACAATCAGCCCCAGCATTTT
TRBJ1-4 TRBV20-1 . TRBD1 CSASRTGRTNEKLFF TGCAGTGCAAGTAGGACAGGGCGAACTAATGAAAAACTGTTTTTT
TRBJ1-6 TRBV2 . . CASSAGPFNSPLHF TGTGCCAGCTCGGCGGGCCCCTTCAATTCACCCCTCCACTTT
TRBJ2-3 TRBV10-3 . TRBD2 CAITSGRTDTQYF TGTGCCATAACTAGCGGGAGGACAGATACGCAGTATTTT
TRBJ1-4 TRBV5-4 few . CASSLSGGGKLFF TGTGCCAGCAGCTTGTCGGGAGGAGGGAAACTGTTTTTT
TRBJ1-4 TRBV5-1 . . CASSLLDSQNEKLFF TGCGCCAGCAGCTTGTTGGACAGTCAAAATGAAAAACTGTTTTTT
TRBJ2-7 TRBV3-1/TRBV3-2 . . CASSLPGTEGPYF TGTGCCAGCAGCCTACCCGGGACGGAGGGCCCGTACTTC
TRBJ1-6 TRBV6-5 few . CASSYSKLRTLHF TGTGCCAGCAGTTACTCGAAATTGAGGACCCTCCACTTT
TRBJ2-3 TRBV2 . . CASKAVGVGGDTQYF TGTGCCAGCAAAGCTGTCGGAGTTGGAGGAGATACGCAGTATTTT
TRBJ1-6 TRBV9 . TRBD1 CASSPGQGGSPLHF TGTGCCAGCAGCCCCGGACAGGGAGGCTCACCCCTCCACTTT
TRBJ1-1 TRBV24-1 . . CATSGASGNTEAFF TGTGCCACCAGCGGGGCTAGTGGGAACACTGAAGCTTTCTTT
TRBJ2-1 TRBV4-2 . TRBD2 CASSQAGTSGNTGEQFF TGTGCCAGCAGCCAAGCCGGGACTAGCGGGAATACTGGTGAGCAGTTCTTC
TRBJ2-2 TRBV19 . . CASRGGRNTGELFF TGTGCCAGTAGGGGGGGTCGGAACACCGGGGAGCTGTTTTTT
TRBJ1-5 TRBV24-1 . . CATSDGASNQPQHF TGTGCCACCAGTGATGGGGCCAGCAATCAGCCCCAGCATTTT
TRBJ2-1 TRBV7-2 . . CASSFDASSYNEQFF TGTGCCAGCAGCTTCGACGCAAGCTCCTACAATGAGCAGTTCTTC